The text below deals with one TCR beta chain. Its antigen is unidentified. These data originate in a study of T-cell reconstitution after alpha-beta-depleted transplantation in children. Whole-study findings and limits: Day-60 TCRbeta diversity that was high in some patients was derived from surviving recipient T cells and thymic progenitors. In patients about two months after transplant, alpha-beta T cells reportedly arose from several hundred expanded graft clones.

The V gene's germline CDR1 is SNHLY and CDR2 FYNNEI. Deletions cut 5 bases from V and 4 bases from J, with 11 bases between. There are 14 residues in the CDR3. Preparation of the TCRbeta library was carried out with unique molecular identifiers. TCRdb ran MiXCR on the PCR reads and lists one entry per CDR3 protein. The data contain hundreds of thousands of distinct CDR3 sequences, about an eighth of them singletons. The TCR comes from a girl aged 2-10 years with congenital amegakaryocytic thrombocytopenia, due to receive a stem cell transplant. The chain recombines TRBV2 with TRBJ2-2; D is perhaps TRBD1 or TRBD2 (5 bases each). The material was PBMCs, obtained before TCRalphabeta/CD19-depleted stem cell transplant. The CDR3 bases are TGTGCCAGCAGTTACCGGGACGCCACCGGGGAGCTGTTTTTT. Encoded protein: CASSYRDATGELFF.